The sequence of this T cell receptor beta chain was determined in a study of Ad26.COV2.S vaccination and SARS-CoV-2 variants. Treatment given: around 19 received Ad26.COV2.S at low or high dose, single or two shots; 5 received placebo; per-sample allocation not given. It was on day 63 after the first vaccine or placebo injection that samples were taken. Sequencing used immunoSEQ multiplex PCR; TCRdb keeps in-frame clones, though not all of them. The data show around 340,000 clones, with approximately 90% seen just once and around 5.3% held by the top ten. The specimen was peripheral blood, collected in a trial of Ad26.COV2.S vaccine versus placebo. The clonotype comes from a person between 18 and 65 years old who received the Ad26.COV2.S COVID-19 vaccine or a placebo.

CDR3 in DNA: TGTGCCAGCAGCCAAGGACAGGGGGCGAGCGGGGAAAAACTGTTTTTT. Translation gives CASSQGQGASGEKLFF. The chain uses TRBV4-2 and TRBJ1-4; TRBD1 aligns across 10 bases. CDR3 length: 16 amino acids. Trimming cost V 1 base and J 8 bases; bases outside gene matches: 7. Per germline, CDR1 LGHNA and CDR2 YNFKEQ.